A selection of T cell receptor beta chains follows, all from one sample in a study of T cell responses to AZD1222 COVID-19 vaccine. Only in-frame clones appear in the TCRdb table, and some are missing; sequencing was by immunoSEQ multiplex PCR. Of 86,000 or so clones listed, about 92% are singletons. The sample was peripheral blood, taken on day 0 of AZD1222 vaccination. The source is an adult in good health. The CDR3 runs from the conserved cysteine through the conserved F or W. The order of the fields is V gene, J gene, CDR3 protein.

TRBV13	TRBJ1-5	CASTAGGFGQPQHF
TRBV28	TRBJ1-3	CASSLGNTIYF
TRBV11-2	TRBJ1-1	CASKIEGASNTEAFF
TRBV6-5	TRBJ1-6	CASSYGGQSNSPLHF
TRBV7-9	TRBJ1-3	CASSAADTIYF
TRBV7-8	TRBJ1-1	CASSPDLNTEAFF
TRBV19	TRBJ1-5	CASSIVPRGSSNQPQHF
TRBV28	TRBJ2-7	CASKGGSRYEQYF
TRBV19	TRBJ1-5	CASSAGQGSNQPQHF
TRBV3-1/TRBV3-2	TRBJ1-2	CASSQELTQGAGGYTF
TRBV2	TRBJ2-7	CASKEGSAYEQYF
TRBV28	TRBJ2-1	CASSSSGTGGLSNEQFF
TRBV4-1	TRBJ1-5	CASSQTPGQSNQPQHF
TRBV10-2	TRBJ1-6	CASSESGPSSPLHF